Listed below are T cell receptor beta chains from one sample, sequenced in a study of blood T cell repertoires in COVID-19. TCRdb keeps only in-frame clones here, not all; method: immunoSEQ multiplex PCR. The table lists about 61,000 clones, roughly 87% of them singletons. Material for sequencing was peripheral blood. The receptors originated from an elderly man in a cohort sampled during active COVID-19. The CDR3 runs from the conserved cysteine through the conserved F or W. D genes are given only for firm matches. Part of the rows lack a size; the others show once, few, many or a class for expanded clones.

TRBV12-5	-	TRBJ2-3	-	CASEDDRISTDTQYF	TGTGCTAGTGAGGACGACAGAATTAGCACAGATACGCAGTATTTT
TRBV9	-	TRBJ1-2	TRBD1	CASSARSQQGFNYGYTF	TGTGCCAGCAGCGCGAGATCACAACAGGGGTTCAACTATGGCTACACCTTC
TRBV30	-	TRBJ1-2	-	CAWSVLGGKDGYTF	TGTGCCTGGAGTGTACTAGGAGGGAAGGATGGCTACACCTTC
TRBV3-1/TRBV3-2	-	TRBJ2-7	TRBD2	CASSQGPAGVSEQYF	TGTGCCAGCAGCCAAGGCCCAGCGGGAGTTTCCGAGCAGTACTTC
TRBV5-1	-	TRBJ2-2	-	CASSFRGGGGGELFF	TGCGCCAGCAGCTTTCGAGGGGGTGGCGGCGGGGAGCTGTTTTTT
TRBV7-7	-	TRBJ2-7	TRBD1	CASSPGTEKTYEQYF	TGTGCCAGCAGCCCCGGGACAGAGAAGACCTACGAGCAGTACTTC
TRBV10-1	-	TRBJ2-7	TRBD1	CASSDRQGAGEQYF	TGCGCCAGCAGTGATAGGCAGGGGGCGGGGGAGCAGTACTTC
TRBV5-6	-	TRBJ1-5	-	CASSLIEASQPQHF	TGTGCCAGCAGCTTGATCGAGGCTAGTCAGCCCCAGCATTTT
TRBV5-4	-	TRBJ2-5	TRBD2	CASSLPAGGQETQYF	TGTGCCAGCAGCTTGCCAGCGGGAGGGCAGGAGACCCAGTACTTC
TRBV15	-	TRBJ2-7	-	CATSRESRGEQYF	TGTGCCACCAGCAGAGAATCAAGGGGCGAGCAGTACTTC
TRBV27	-	TRBJ2-5	TRBD2	CASSSNERGGGTQYF	TGTGCCAGCAGTTCCAACGAGCGGGGGGGCGGGACCCAGTACTTC
TRBV6-5	few	TRBJ1-5	-	CASSDSLSNQPQHF	TGTGCCAGCAGCGACAGTCTTAGCAATCAGCCCCAGCATTTT
TRBV7-8	-	TRBJ1-2	TRBD1	CASSTGTGAQANYGYTF	TGTGCCAGCAGCACTGGGACAGGGGCTCAAGCTAACTATGGCTACACCTTC
TRBV4-2	-	TRBJ2-1	TRBD2	CASSQQPSGDNEQFF	TGTGCCAGCAGCCAACAGCCTAGCGGGGACAATGAGCAGTTCTTC
TRBV7-3	-	TRBJ2-5	-	CASSLTGTGVSTQYF	TGTGCCAGCAGCTTAACCGGGACTGGCGTCTCGACCCAGTACTTC
TRBV19	-	TRBJ1-5	-	CASSILWREISNQPQHF	TGTGCCAGTAGTATTTTATGGCGGGAAATTAGCAATCAGCCCCAGCATTTT
TRBV9	-	TRBJ1-2	TRBD1	CASSVGQGKGGYTF	TGTGCCAGCAGCGTAGGACAGGGAAAGGGGGGCTACACCTTC
TRBV19	-	TRBJ2-1	TRBD2	CASSIGTSGIGNEQFF	TGTGCCAGTAGTATAGGGACTAGCGGGATTGGCAATGAGCAGTTCTTC
TRBV6-2/TRBV6-3	-	TRBJ1-1	-	CASSPPGGETLNTEAFF	TGTGCCAGCAGCCCTCCGGGGGGGGAGACCCTGAACACTGAAGCTTTCTTT
TRBV7-6	-	TRBJ1-3	-	CASSLGPLNSGNTIYF	TGTGCCAGCAGCTTAGGGCCTCTTAACTCTGGAAACACCATATATTTT
TRBV27	-	TRBJ1-1	TRBD1	CASSPYRGLNTEAFF	TGTGCCAGCAGTCCCTACAGGGGACTGAACACTGAAGCTTTCTTT
TRBV3-1/TRBV3-2	once	TRBJ1-6	-	CASSQGGLGNSPLHF	TGTGCCAGCAGCCAAGGGGGCCTGGGGAATTCACCCCTCCACTTT
TRBV6-1	-	TRBJ2-4	TRBD1	CASSEGTGKNIQYF	TGTGCCAGCAGTGAAGGGACAGGGAAAAACATTCAGTACTTC
TRBV19	-	TRBJ2-6	TRBD1	CASKSQGAGANVLTF	TGTGCCAGTAAGTCACAGGGGGCTGGGGCCAACGTCCTGACTTTC
TRBV6-5	few	TRBJ2-5	TRBD1	CASRATGGLKETQYF	TGTGCCAGCAGGGCTACAGGGGGGCTTAAAGAGACCCAGTACTTC
TRBV24-1	-	TRBJ2-1	-	CATSDADSSSYNEQFF	TGTGCCACCAGTGACGCTGACTCGAGCTCCTACAATGAGCAGTTCTTC
TRBV7-2	-	TRBJ1-2	TRBD1	CASSSGQGVSRGGYTF	TGTGCCAGCAGCTCGGGACAGGGGGTTAGTAGGGGTGGCTACACCTTC
TRBV30	-	TRBJ2-2	-	CAWSKARAAGELFF	TGTGCCTGGAGTAAAGCCAGGGCGGCCGGGGAGCTGTTTTTT
TRBV19	-	TRBJ1-5	TRBD1	CASSPGQGRQPQHF	TGTGCCAGTAGTCCAGGACAGGGACGGCAGCCCCAGCATTTT
TRBV5-1	-	TRBJ2-4	TRBD1	CASSQDRGPENIQYF	TGCGCCAGCAGCCAGGACAGGGGGCCGGAAAACATTCAGTACTTC
TRBV9	-	TRBJ2-7	TRBD1	CASSVEPRFSRDSYYEQYF	TGTGCCAGCAGCGTAGAGCCCCGCTTCTCTCGGGACAGCTACTACGAGCAGTACTTC
TRBV7-6	-	TRBJ2-1	TRBD2	CASSSGGRNYNEQFF	TGTGCCAGCAGTTCGGGGGGAAGGAACTACAATGAGCAGTTCTTC
TRBV14	once	TRBJ1-3	TRBD1	CASSRPGQGAGNTIYF	TGTGCCAGCAGCCGACCGGGACAGGGCGCTGGAAACACCATATATTTT
TRBV5-1	-	TRBJ1-1	-	CASSFSRGNTEAFF	TGCGCCAGCAGCTTTTCCCGGGGGAACACTGAAGCTTTCTTT
TRBV27	-	TRBJ2-3	-	CASSHSTDTQYF	TGTGCCAGCAGCCATAGCACAGATACGCAGTATTTT
TRBV6-5	-	TRBJ1-5	TRBD1	CAGRTGNQPQHF	TGTGCCGGTAGGACAGGGAATCAGCCCCAGCATTTT
TRBV9	once	TRBJ1-1	-	CASSVQGGNTEAFF	TGTGCCAGCAGCGTACAGGGAGGGAACACTGAAGCTTTCTTT
TRBV5-4	-	TRBJ2-7	-	CASSLHSLQQYF	TGTGCCAGCAGCTTGCACAGCCTCCAGCAGTACTTC
TRBV29-1	-	TRBJ1-1	TRBD1	CSVKTGGENTEAFF	TGCAGCGTCAAGACAGGGGGCGAGAACACTGAAGCTTTCTTT
TRBV6-5	-	TRBJ1-2	-	CASSLGHLDYGYTF	TGTGCCAGCAGCCTGGGACATCTGGATTATGGCTACACCTTC
TRBV29-1	-	TRBJ2-3	-	CSVAESGAYADTQYF	TGCAGCGTTGCGGAGTCAGGGGCGTATGCAGATACGCAGTATTTT
TRBV10-3	few	TRBJ2-5	-	CAIGQQETQYF	TGTGCCATCGGTCAGCAAGAGACCCAGTACTTC
TRBV19	few	TRBJ1-5	TRBD1	CASSLQGDQPQHF	TGTGCCAGTAGTCTACAGGGGGATCAGCCCCAGCATTTT
TRBV5-4	-	TRBJ1-2	-	CASSLGGITTNYGYTF	TGTGCCAGCAGCTTGGGCGGGATAACCACTAACTATGGCTACACCTTC
TRBV9	-	TRBJ1-1	-	CASSVATAMNTEAFF	TGTGCCAGCAGCGTAGCGACAGCTATGAACACTGAAGCTTTCTTT
TRBV19	-	TRBJ1-5	TRBD1	CASTLDRVRGQPQHF	TGTGCCAGTACCCTTGACAGGGTACGCGGGCAGCCCCAGCATTTT
TRBV19	-	TRBJ1-4	TRBD1	CASRDRANEKLFF	TGTGCCAGTAGGGACAGGGCTAATGAAAAACTGTTTTTT
TRBV10-3	-	TRBJ1-6	-	CAISESAGGNSPLHF	TGTGCCATCAGTGAGTCTGCGGGCGGGAATTCACCCCTCCACTTT
TRBV14	-	TRBJ1-2	-	CASSQATGNGYTF	TGTGCCAGCAGCCAAGCAACAGGGAATGGCTACACCTTC
TRBV11-2	-	TRBJ2-2	TRBD2	CASSLGTSGTGELFF	TGTGCCAGCAGCTTAGGTACTAGCGGAACCGGGGAGCTGTTTTTT
TRBV7-9	-	TRBJ2-1	TRBD2	CASGLAGASNEQFF	TGTGCCAGCGGACTAGCGGGAGCTTCCAATGAGCAGTTCTTC
TRBV11-3	once	TRBJ2-3	TRBD2	CASSLGQREGPDTQYF	TGTGCCAGCAGCTTAGGACAGCGGGAGGGCCCAGATACGCAGTATTTT
TRBV19	-	TRBJ1-2	-	CASSLGWPQSNYGYTF	TGTGCCAGTAGTTTAGGTTGGCCTCAATCTAACTATGGCTACACCTTC
TRBV2	-	TRBJ1-5	-	CASSEETLSNQPQHF	TGTGCCAGCAGTGAAGAGACACTTAGCAATCAGCCCCAGCATTTT